The rows below give T cell receptor beta chains drawn from one sample of a study of T cell responses to AZD1222 COVID-19 vaccine. Measured with immunoSEQ multiplex PCR; TCRdb has only the in-frame clones, and not every one. The profile covers under 150,000 clones, with around 87% appearing a single time and approximately 2.6% taken by the ten largest. Source: peripheral blood, taken 28 days after the second AZD1222 dose. The source of these receptors is an adult who received the AZD1222 COVID-19 vaccine. The CDR3 runs from the conserved cysteine through the conserved F or W. Each record gives: J gene, clone size, V gene, CDR3 protein. Some rows mark clone size as missing; the rest say once, few, many or name a class of expanded clone.

TRBJ2-2,.,TRBV7-9,CASSLGTGKNTGELFF
TRBJ2-7,.,TRBV30,CAWKVGVGYEQYF
TRBJ1-2,.,TRBV6-2/TRBV6-3,CASSPLGRYGYTF
TRBJ2-5,.,TRBV5-1,CASSFDSLEETQYF
TRBJ2-2,few,TRBV9,CASSVGGTGGPGELFF
TRBJ1-4,.,TRBV2,CASSALSVPNEKLFF
TRBJ1-5,.,TRBV7-2,CASSLDRGNQPQHF
TRBJ2-7,.,TRBV4-2,CASSQDPAGGRVSFEQYF
TRBJ1-1,once,TRBV28,CASLGIPNTEAFF
TRBJ1-2,once,TRBV7-8,CASSSGQGATNYGYTF
TRBJ2-4,once,TRBV27,CASSSPLREGAKNIQYF
TRBJ1-1,.,TRBV7-3,CASSIGVNTEAFF
TRBJ1-4,once,TRBV29-1,CSATGGYEKLFF
TRBJ2-3,.,TRBV3-1/TRBV3-2,CASSQRWTDTQYF
TRBJ1-5,.,TRBV2,CASSQVDRVGQPQHF
TRBJ1-1,few,TRBV19,CASRRASPPFEAFF
TRBJ2-2,.,TRBV19,CASSRLAANTGELFF
TRBJ1-6,once,TRBV11-2,CASSPWVARGDSPLHF
TRBJ2-1,.,TRBV7-8,CASSGGKLALTYNEQFF
TRBJ1-5,once,TRBV19,CASRDRSSSNQPQHF
TRBJ1-2,once,TRBV29-1,CSVGQGGTTNYGYTF
TRBJ1-6,.,TRBV18,CASSRGSSYNSPLHF
TRBJ2-2,.,TRBV4-2,CASSQDYWRGEASNTGELFF
TRBJ1-2,few,TRBV7-2,CASSLVVVPTF
TRBJ2-2,.,TRBV18,CASSPQTGTGELFF
TRBJ1-6,.,TRBV7-8,CASSPEGAGLNSPLHF
TRBJ1-2,few,TRBV7-9,CASSPINYGYTF
TRBJ1-2,.,TRBV27,CASSQTDRALNGYTF
TRBJ1-5,.,TRBV30,CAWSRSTNQPQHF
TRBJ1-2,.,TRBV2,CASSPIWGGGFHF
TRBJ1-1,.,TRBV7-3,CASSLNLAARGTENTEAFF